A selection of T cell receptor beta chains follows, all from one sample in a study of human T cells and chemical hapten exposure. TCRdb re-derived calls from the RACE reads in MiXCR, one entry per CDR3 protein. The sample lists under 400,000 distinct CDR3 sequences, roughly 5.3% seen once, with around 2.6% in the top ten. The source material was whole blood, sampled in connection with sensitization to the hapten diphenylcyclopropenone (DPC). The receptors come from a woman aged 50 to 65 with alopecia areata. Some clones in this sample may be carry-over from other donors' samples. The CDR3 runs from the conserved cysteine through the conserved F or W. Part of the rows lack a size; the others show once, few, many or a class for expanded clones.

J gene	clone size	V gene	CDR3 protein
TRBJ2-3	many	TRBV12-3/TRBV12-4	CASSQGQGNTDTQYF
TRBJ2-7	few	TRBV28	CASSLLPGVGEQYF
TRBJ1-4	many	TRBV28	CASSLVPGRSNEKLFF
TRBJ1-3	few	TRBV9	CASSVAGAAGNTIYF
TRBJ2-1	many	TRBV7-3	CASSLSAGGGEQFF
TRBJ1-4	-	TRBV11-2	CASSLFSRQDNEKLFF
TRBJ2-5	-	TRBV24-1	CATSLISDTGWQTQYF
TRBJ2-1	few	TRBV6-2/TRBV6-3	CASADRLEQFF
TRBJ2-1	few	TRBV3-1	CASSQSNTAGTPQFF
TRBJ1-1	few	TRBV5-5	CASSPQKGTMNTEAFF
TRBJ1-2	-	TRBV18	CASSPGTGRRYTF
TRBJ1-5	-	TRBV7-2	CASSPRQTNQPQHF
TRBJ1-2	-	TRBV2	CASSETVYGYTF
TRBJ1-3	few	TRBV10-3	CAIRGTGGGNTIYF
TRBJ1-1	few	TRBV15	CATSRPPVIGLMNTEAFF
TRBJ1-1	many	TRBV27	CASSPSWEGTEAFF
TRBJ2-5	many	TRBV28	CASSLTGTSAFF
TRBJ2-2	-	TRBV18	CASSPDRGPNTGELFF
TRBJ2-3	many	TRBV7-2	CASSFPSTDTQYF
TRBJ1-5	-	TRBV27	CASSLQGPYSNQPQHF
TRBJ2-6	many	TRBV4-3	CASSQESRSGANVLTF
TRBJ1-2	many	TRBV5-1	CASRTTGIGYGYTF
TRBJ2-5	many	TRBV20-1	CSATPSGRIWDAQYF
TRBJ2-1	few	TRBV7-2	CASSPGQYRGRVEQFF
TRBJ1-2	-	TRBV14	CASSQGRTGVFYGYTF
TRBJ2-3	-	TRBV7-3	CASSLRPGASSTDTQYF
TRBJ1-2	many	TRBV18	CASSSDRPYGYTF
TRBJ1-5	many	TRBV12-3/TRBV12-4	CASSSAGRSNQPQHF
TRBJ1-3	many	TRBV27	CASSQGDSGNTIYF
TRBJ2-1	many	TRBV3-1	CASSQGSLAGGYEQFF
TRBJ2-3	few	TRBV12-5	CASGPGSTDTQYF